These 30 T cell receptor beta chains originate from one sample sequenced in a study of cytomegalovirus exposure and HLA in healthy donors. This PCR relied on a set of 60 Vbeta primers and 13 Jbeta primers. Some clones are missing from TCRdb's copy, which holds only in-frame ones; the method was immunoSEQ multiplex PCR. The ten top clones account for 1.1%, within a sample of 220,000 or so clones. Sequenced: PBMCs. These receptors were collected from a girl aged 2 to 10 in good health and CMV-seropositive.

The rearrangement uses TRBV15 and TRBJ1-2; TRBD1 aligns across 8 bases. The CDR3 extends over 15 amino acids. The V gene end was trimmed by 5 bases and the J gene end by 6 bases; junction bases not matched to a gene: 11. CDR1 is LNHNV, CDR2 YYDKDF, per germline (reference sequence). The CDR3 nucleotides are TGTGCCACCAGCCGGCGGTCAGGGGGCGCGGATGGCTACACCTTC. Protein: CATSRRSGGADGYTF.

The chain combines TRBV28 with TRBJ1-2; D call uncertain. V dropped 5 bases and J dropped 4 bases, with 17 bases sitting between them. Per the germline V gene, CDR1 is MDHEN and CDR2 is SYDVKM. CDR3 length equals 15 residues. The CDR3 nucleotides read TGTGCCAGCAGTCCCTTCGATCAAGGACTCTATGGCTACACCTTC. Protein product: CASSPFDQGLYGYTF.

V gene TRBV5-1 combines with J gene TRBJ2-7; 8 nucleotides match TRBD2. Trimming at V came to 0 bases and at J to 4 bases, leaving 15 bases not matched to a gene. Germline assignment: CDR1 SGHRS and CDR2 YFSETQ. The CDR3 contains 18 residues. The CDR3 loop is CASSLATSASGSLYEQYF. The CDR3 nucleotides are TGCGCCAGCAGCTTGGCTACGTCCGCCAGCGGGAGTTTGTACGAGCAGTACTTC.

The rearrangement uses TRBV10-3 and TRBJ1-3, with 8 nucleotides matching TRBD1. J lost 4 bases, V lost 10 bases, and 12 bases had no gene match. The germline gives CDR1 ENHRY, CDR2 SYGVKD. CDR3 size: 15 residues. CDR3 coding DNA: TGTGCCACAGCGGACAGGGCGGTGTCGGGAAACACCATATATTTT. The encoded protein is CATADRAVSGNTIYF.

The V and J genes are TRBV6-1 and TRBJ1-2, with a possible D match to TRBD1 (6 bases). Trimming shortened V by 4 bases and J by 2 bases, and 17 bases separated the two germline ends. Germline V gene sequence: CDR1 MNHNS, CDR2 SASEGT. The CDR3 is 16 amino acids. The DNA of the CDR3 is TGTGCCAGCAGTGGTACAGGGATTGAGAAAAACTATGGCTACACCTTC. As protein: CASSGTGIEKNYGYTF.

The chain is built from TRBV11-3 and TRBJ2-1, with TRBD2 matching over 8 bases. The V gene's germline CDR1 is SGHNT and CDR2 YENEEA. V lost 2 bases, J lost 4 bases, and 7 bases stayed unmatched. This CDR3 is built from 16 residues. The DNA of the CDR3 is TGTGCCAGCAGCTTATTTGGTACTAGCGGATACAATGAGCAGTTCTTC. Translated: CASSLFGTSGYNEQFF.

This sequence joins TRBV7-8 and TRBJ2-7; 10 bases line up with TRBD2. V was clipped by 1 base and J by 0 bases; unmatched bases: 6. CDR3 length: 17 amino acids. CDR1 is SGHVS and CDR2 is FQNEAQ in the germline V gene. Written as DNA, the CDR3 is TGTGCCAGCAGCTTAGGCCCGTGGACTAGCGGCTCCTACGAGCAGTACTTC. Translation gives CASSLGPWTSGSYEQYF.

The chain links TRBV5-1 to TRBJ2-5; 7 positions match TRBD2. With V trimmed by 2 bases and J by 3 bases, 13 bases remained unmatched. CDR1 and CDR2 (germline): SGHRS, YFSETQ. The CDR3 consists of 17 residues. Written as DNA, the CDR3 is TGCGCCAGCAGCTTAGGGAGGGGCTCGACAGTTAAAGAGACCCAGTACTTC. The encoded protein is CASSLGRGSTVKETQYF.

V gene TRBV27 combines with J gene TRBJ2-5, with D possibly being TRBD1 (6 bases). Deletions cut 5 bases from V and 5 bases from J, with 15 bases between. The CDR3 runs to 14 residues. Looked up from germline, CDR1 is MNHEY and CDR2 is SMNVEV (reference sequence). The CDR3 reads CASSTYRAGETQYF. CDR3 sequence (DNA): TGTGCCAGCAGTACATACAGGGCAGGGGAGACCCAGTACTTC.

This sequence joins TRBV4-1 and TRBJ1-5; D unresolved. The V gene's germline CDR1 is MGHRA and CDR2 YSYEKL. CDR3 length equals 17 residues. V was pared by 4 bases and J by 0 bases, with 16 bases between. CDR3 DNA: TGCGCCAGCAGCCCGCTTCCACGGGGTTATAGCAATCAGCCCCAGCATTTT. This codes for CASSPLPRGYSNQPQHF.

This chain links TRBV28 with TRBJ1-1, with D hard to call. The CDR3 loop spans 12 amino acids. V was shortened by 1 base and J by 8 bases, with 8 bases between the two germline ends. Germline CDR1 is MDHEN and CDR2 is SYDVKM. The CDR3: CASSLYGREAFF. CDR3 sequence (DNA): TGTGCCAGCAGTTTATATGGCAGGGAAGCTTTCTTT. Supplemented by reference TRBV28 and TRBJ1-1, the full variable domain reads DVKVTQSSRYLVKRTGEKVFLECVQDMDHENMFWYRQDPGLGLRLIYFSYDVKMKEKGDIPEGYSVSREKKERFSLILESASTNQTSMYLCASSLYGREAFFGQGTRLTVV.

This chain joins TRBV13 and TRBJ2-2; 10 bases agree with TRBD2. Germline values: CDR1 PRHDT, CDR2 FYEKMQ (reference sequence). Losses at the gene ends were 0 bases for V and 4 bases for J; bases not matched to a gene: 2. The CDR3 is 16 amino acids. Written as DNA, the CDR3 is TGTGCCAGCAGCTTAGGCCTAGCGGGAGCCACCGGGGAGCTGTTTTTT. Amino acid sequence: CASSLGLAGATGELFF.

This chain links TRBV7-8 with TRBJ2-3; 10 bases are shared with TRBD2. Germline V gives CDR1 SGHVS, CDR2 FQNEAQ. The CDR3 totals 17 residues. The J segment lost 4 bases and the V segment lost 4 bases, leaving 11 bases of the junction unmatched. The CDR3 DNA is TGTGCCAGCAGCTCTAGGCCGCAGCGGGAGGGCCCAGATACGCAGTATTTT. Amino acids: CASSSRPQREGPDTQYF. Looking up the rest from reference TRBV7-8 and TRBJ2-3 gives the full variable domain: GAGVSQSPRYKVAKRGQDVALRCDPISGHVSLFWYQQALGQGPEFLTYFQNEAQLDKSGLPSDRFFAERPEGSVSTLKIQRTQQEDSAVYLCASSSRPQREGPDTQYFGPGTRLTVL.

The J gene is TRBJ2-2, the V gene TRBV19; 9 bases line up with TRBD1. CDR1 is LNHDA and CDR2 is SQIVND in the germline V gene (reference sequence). Trimming cost V 5 bases and J 7 bases; bases outside gene matches: 11. This CDR3 region has 16 residues. CDR3 nucleotide sequence: TGTGCCAGTAGTCCACATCAACAGGGGGCGGACGGGGAGCTGTTTTTT. Translated: CASSPHQQGADGELFF.

The V gene is TRBV5-4, the J gene TRBJ2-5; the D is unclear. The J call may not be correct, given that the DNA end is closer to TRBJ2-7. From germline, CDR1 is SGHNT and CDR2 YYREEE (reference sequence). This CDR3 is 13 amino acids long. CDR3 sequence (DNA): TGTGCCAGCAGCTTGGGTGAGTCCTACGAGCAGTACTTC. It yields the protein CASSLGESYEQYF.

The chain has TRBV19 and TRBJ2-7; 7 bases line up with TRBD2. The CDR3 is 14 amino acids. Germline loops: CDR1 LNHDA, CDR2 SQIVND (reference sequence). The ends lost 0 bases at V and 3 bases at J; junction bases unmatched: 2. The CDR3 nucleotides read TGTGCCAGTAGTATAGATCCGGGGGGCTACGAGCAGTACTTC. It codes for CASSIDPGGYEQYF.

This chain uses TRBV1 with TRBJ2-7; the table's D gene call, TRBD2, was not cross checked with the DNA. TRBV1 constitutes a pseudogene. The CDR3 extends over 17 amino acids. The CDR3 sequence is CTSSQEGGLADPYEQYF. The CDR3 DNA sequence: TGCACCAGCAGCCAAGAAGGAGGACTAGCGGACCCCTACGAGCAGTACTTC.

The chain carries TRBV19 and TRBJ2-2; a possible D gene is TRBD2 (6 bases). V was cut by 7 bases and J by 1 base, with 19 bases left in between. The CDR3 is 17 residues long. The V gene's germline CDR1 is LNHDA and CDR2 SQIVND (reference sequence). The CDR3: CASKASVALGNTGELFF. CDR3 coding DNA: TGTGCCAGTAAGGCTAGCGTCGCGTTAGGGAACACCGGGGAGCTGTTTTTT.

The chain recombines TRBV10-3 with TRBJ2-1, with 7 bases identical to TRBD2. Germline assignment: CDR1 ENHRY and CDR2 SYGVKD. The J segment lost 5 bases and the V segment lost 4 bases, leaving 11 bases of the junction unmatched. The CDR3 sequence is 16 residues long. CDR3 residues: CAISGGEQRGHNEQFF. The CDR3 DNA follows: TGTGCCATCAGTGGGGGGGAACAGCGGGGTCACAATGAGCAGTTCTTC.

The genes are TRBV27 and TRBJ2-1, with D uncertain. This CDR3 spans 15 amino acids. With 5 bases removed from V and 0 bases from J, the gap between germline ends came to 11 bases. CDR1 is MNHEY, CDR2 SMNVEV, per germline (reference sequence). The CDR3 DNA reads TGTGCCAGCAGTAGCGACGTCAGCTCCTACAATGAGCAGTTCTTC. It is translated as CASSSDVSSYNEQFF.

This rearrangement joins TRBV19 to TRBJ2-7; tentatively, D is TRBD1 (5 bases). The CDR3 runs to 13 residues. Germline CDR1 LNHDA, CDR2 SQIVND (reference sequence). V gave up 3 bases and J gave up 6 bases, with 12 bases separating them. CDR3 DNA sequence: TGTGCCAGTAGTATTCGGCAGGGATTCGAGCAGTACTTC. Its translation: CASSIRQGFEQYF.

This chain connects TRBV6-1 to TRBJ2-6; D not certain. There are 12 residues in the CDR3. Trimming pared 10 bases from V and 0 bases from J, leaving 4 bases between. Germline CDR1 reads MNHNS; CDR2 reads SASEGT. The CDR3 is CATHSGANVLTF. As DNA, the CDR3 is TGTGCCACCCACTCTGGGGCCAACGTCCTGACTTTC.

This sequence joins TRBV27 and TRBJ2-7; 7 bases agree with TRBD2. V shed 2 bases and J 3 bases; nucleotides not matched to a gene: 13. The CDR3 is 17 residues long. Germline loops: CDR1 MNHEY, CDR2 SMNVEV (reference sequence). The CDR3 region is CASSLVPLAVGSYEQYF. CDR3 coding DNA: TGTGCCAGCAGTTTAGTTCCCCTAGCGGTTGGAAGCTACGAGCAGTACTTC.

The chain joins TRBV9 to TRBJ1-2; 8 nucleotides line up with TRBD1. After removal of 3 bases from V and 5 bases from J, the junction contained 9 bases not matched to a gene. The CDR3 extends over 15 amino acids. Germline CDR1 and CDR2: SGDLS and YYNGEE. The CDR3 bases are TGTGCCAGCAGCGGCGGACAGGGACGGCGTTATGGCTACACCTTC. Translated, it gives CASSGGQGRRYGYTF.

The V gene is TRBV7-9, the J gene TRBJ2-5; 9 nucleotides match TRBD2. The V and J ends lost 4 bases and 1 base, in that order; junction bases with no gene match: 1. There are 14 residues in the CDR3. In germline, CDR1 is SEHNR, CDR2 FQNEAQ (reference sequence). DNA of the CDR3: TGTGCCAGCAGCTCGACTAGCGGCCAAGAGACCCAGTACTTC. Protein sequence: CASSSTSGQETQYF.

The gene calls are TRBV5-6 and TRBJ2-5; possibly TRBD1 for D (6 bases). The germline V gene encodes CDR1 SGHDT and CDR2 YYEEEE. The CDR3 length is 14 residues. Trimming shortened V by 3 bases and J by 7 bases, and 16 bases separated the two germline ends. In DNA, the CDR3 is TGTGCCAGCAGCTCCCAAGGGACAAGCGGGACCCAGTACTTC. As protein: CASSSQGTSGTQYF.

The chain uses TRBV20-1 and TRBJ2-7; D uncertain. Germline V gene sequence: CDR1 DFQATT, CDR2 SNEGSKA (reference sequence). The V end lost 0 bases, the J end lost 6 bases, and 6 bases lay between the germline ends. This CDR3 is built from 11 residues. Here the CDR3 reads CSAREVAEQYF. CDR3 DNA: TGCAGTGCTAGAGAAGTGGCCGAGCAGTACTTC.

The chain recombines TRBV7-2 with TRBJ2-4, with D tentatively TRBD1 (5 bases). This CDR3 spans 14 amino acids. Germline-derived CDR1 and CDR2 are SGHTA and FQGNSA. V was cut by 3 bases and J by 5 bases, with 11 bases left in between. The CDR3 protein is CASSFNQGENIQYF. The CDR3 nucleotides are TGTGCCAGCAGCTTTAACCAGGGTGAAAACATTCAGTACTTC.

The chain is built from TRBV25-1 and TRBJ2-1; TRBD1 aligns across 7 bases. The CDR3 has 14 residues. Germline V lookup: CDR1 MGHDK, CDR2 SYGVNS. V lost 6 bases to trimming and J lost 1 base; unmatched junction nucleotides: 3. The CDR3 coding sequence is TGTGCCAGCAGCGAGGGGGCGTCCTACAATGAGCAGTTCTTC. Amino acids: CASSEGASYNEQFF.

As for this clone: A read error may produce the germline difference seen at one junction end. This chain links TRBV29-1 with TRBJ2-1; 9 positions agree with TRBD2. The germline CDR1 and CDR2 sequences are SQVTM and ANQGSEA. The CDR3 totals 14 residues. Here the CDR3 reads CSALSGSGYSEQFF. In DNA form, the CDR3 reads TGCAGCGCCCTTAGCGGGAGCGGGTACAGTGAGCAGTTCTTC.